Below are 29 T cell receptor beta chains sequenced from a single sample in a study of OX40 agonist ivuxolimab in advanced cancers. The repertoire was sequenced with immunoSEQ multiplex PCR; TCRdb's copy has only in-frame clones and lacks some. The sample yields roughly 60,000 clones, roughly 85% seen once. This sample comprised CD4+ or CD8+ T cells sorted from blood, obtained in a trial of the OX40 agonist ivuxolimab. The receptors here all came from an adult with an advanced solid tumor such as melanoma, head and neck, liver or kidney cancer.

The CDR3 protein is CASTELGGLYNEQFF. The CDR3, as DNA: TGTGCCAGCACCGAGCTTGGGGGGCTATACAATGAGCAGTTCTTC. This chain joins TRBV7-6 and TRBJ2-1; the D gene could be TRBD1 or TRBD2 (6 bases each). The V gene lost 7 bases and the J gene lost 4 bases, with 17 bases spanning the gap. Germline V lookup: CDR1 SGHVS, CDR2 FNYEAQ. The CDR3 spans 15 residues.

This rearrangement joins TRBV9 to TRBJ2-7; D call uncertain. CDR3 length: 16 residues. Trimming removed 0 bases from V and 6 bases from J, with 19 bases in between. Germline-derived CDR1 and CDR2 are SGDLS and YYNGEE. Here the CDR3 reads CASSVGGDQPIFEQYF. CDR3 DNA: TGTGCCAGCAGCGTAGGAGGTGACCAACCAATCTTCGAGCAGTACTTC. Together with reference TRBV9 and TRBJ2-7, the CDR3 gives the full variable domain: DSGVTQTPKHLITATGQRVTLRCSPRSGDLSVYWYQQSLDQGLQFLIQYYNGEERAKGNILERFSAQQFPDLHSELNLSSLELGDSALYFCASSVGGDQPIFEQYFGPGTRLTVT.

The chain links TRBV4-1 to TRBJ2-1, with TRBD1 identical over 9 bases. Germline V gene lookup returns CDR1 MGHRA and CDR2 YSYEKL. The CDR3 sequence is 16 residues long. V trimming: 4 bases; J trimming: 0 bases; junction bases outside the gene matches: 4. Written as DNA, the CDR3 is TGCGCCAGCAGCCTTGGGGACAGGGCCTCCTACAATGAGCAGTTCTTC. Its translation is CASSLGDRASYNEQFF.

This chain uses TRBV18 with TRBJ1-3, with D maybe TRBD1 (5 bases). The V end was cut by 3 bases, the J end by 0 bases, with 9 bases between. Per germline, CDR1 KGHSH and CDR2 LQKENI. The length of the CDR3 is 15 residues. DNA of the CDR3: TGTGCCAGCTCACCGACAGTGCTCTCTGGAAACACCATATATTTT. Amino acid sequence: CASSPTVLSGNTIYF.

This clone has just one count. The J gene is TRBJ1-5, the V gene TRBV2; D uncertain. This CDR3 comprises 17 residues. Germline lookup yields CDR1 SNHLY and CDR2 FYNNEI. Trimming took off 7 bases at V and 0 bases at J, with 19 bases between the two ends. DNA for the CDR3: TGTGCCAGCACCCCGGGAGCCCGGGGTGGTAGCAATCAGCCCCAGCATTTT. It translates to CASTPGARGGSNQPQHF.

The CDR3 spells CSVRGVEQYF. CDR3 sequence (DNA): TGCAGCGTCAGAGGAGTAGAGCAGTACTTC. The V and J genes are TRBV29-1 and TRBJ2-7; no firm D call. Germline V lookup: CDR1 SQVTM, CDR2 ANQGSEA. The CDR3 is 10 residues long. Trimming shortened V by 6 bases and J by 7 bases, and 10 bases separated the two germline ends.

This chain joins TRBV6-4 and TRBJ2-7, with 10 bases identical to TRBD2. V lost 9 bases to trimming and J lost 0 bases; unmatched junction nucleotides: 11. The CDR3 sequence is 16 residues long. Looked up from germline, CDR1 is MRHNA and CDR2 is SNTAGT. In nucleotides, the CDR3 is TGTGCCAGGAGGGGCACTAGCGGGACGACCTCCTACGAGCAGTACTTC. Amino acid sequence: CARRGTSGTTSYEQYF.

The V and J genes are TRBV19 and TRBJ2-7, with a weak D call TRBD1 (5 bases). V was clipped by 3 bases and J by 2 bases, with 11 bases between them. Germline V gives CDR1 LNHDA, CDR2 SQIVND (reference sequence). The CDR3 runs to 14 residues. The CDR3 spells CASSIGSGPYEQYF. In DNA, the CDR3 is TGTGCCAGTAGTATTGGATCAGGGCCCTACGAGCAGTACTTC.

The chain employs TRBV28 and TRBJ2-6, with D possibly TRBD1 on 6 matching bases. From germline, CDR1 is MDHEN and CDR2 SYDVKM. The CDR3 loop spans 15 amino acids. V was pared by 7 bases and J by 4 bases, with 14 bases between. CDR3 protein: CASKQGGAGANVLTF. CDR3 DNA sequence: TGTGCCAGCAAACAAGGGGGTGCCGGGGCCAACGTCCTGACTTTC.

The chain has TRBV11-3 and TRBJ2-7; 12 bases agree with TRBD2. CDR3 length: 14 residues. V lost 0 bases and J lost 6; bases outside the gene matches: 0. CDR1 is SGHNT and CDR2 is YENEEA in the germline V gene. The chain's CDR3 is CASSLEGLAGEQYF. CDR3 nucleotide sequence: TGTGCCAGCAGCTTAGAGGGACTAGCGGGCGAGCAGTACTTC.

This chain joins TRBV10-3 and TRBJ2-5, with unresolved D. Trimming took 0 bases from V and 3 from J, leaving 8 bases between them. Germline values: CDR1 ENHRY, CDR2 SYGVKD. There are 14 residues in the CDR3. CDR3 residues: CAISESVTKETQYF. The CDR3 DNA follows: TGTGCCATCAGTGAGTCGGTGACGAAAGAGACCCAGTACTTC.

This chain links TRBV11-2 with TRBJ2-3; D is possibly TRBD2 (5 bases). CDR3 length: 14 residues. The V and J ends lost 1 base and 0 bases respectively, with 5 bases between them. Germline lookup yields CDR1 SGHAT and CDR2 FQNNGV. The chain's CDR3 is CASSLGGSTDTQYF. Here the CDR3 DNA reads TGTGCCAGCAGCTTAGGCGGGAGCACAGATACGCAGTATTTT.

This rearrangement joins TRBV6-1 to TRBJ2-5; 7 bases agree with TRBD1. The CDR3 covers 12 residues. Germline CDR1 and CDR2: MNHNS and SASEGT. Unmatched junction bases numbered 9, after V lost 6 bases and J lost 11 bases. CDR3 sequence (DNA): TGTGCCAGCAGGACTGGACAGGTTAGACAGTACTTC. It is translated as CASRTGQVRQYF.

The V gene is TRBV11-2, the J gene TRBJ2-3; a possible D gene is TRBD2 (5 bases). Germline V gene lookup returns CDR1 SGHAT and CDR2 FQNNGV. The CDR3 has 14 residues. Trimming pared 7 bases from V and 4 bases from J, leaving 15 bases between. CDR3 nucleotides: TGTGCCAGCACCCTTAGAAGGGAGTCAGATACGCAGTATTTT. It codes for CASTLRRESDTQYF.

This sequence joins TRBV2 and TRBJ2-5; D assignment may be TRBD1 or TRBD2 (5 bases each). Germline V gene sequence: CDR1 SNHLY, CDR2 FYNNEI. The V gene lost 1 base and the J gene lost 4 bases, with 22 bases spanning the gap. CDR3 size: 18 residues. The DNA for the CDR3 is TGTGCCAGCAGTGAAGTGAGGGGCCATTGGGGTAGGGGAGAGACCCAGTACTTC. Protein sequence: CASSEVRGHWGRGETQYF.

This clone was observed a few times. The chain is built from TRBV5-1 and TRBJ2-5; no reliable D call. The CDR3 has 15 amino acids. Germline lookup yields CDR1 SGHRS and CDR2 YFSETQ. Trimming took off 0 bases at V and 7 bases at J, with 16 bases between the two ends. CDR3: CASSLDLPYKATQYF. The CDR3 DNA reads TGCGCCAGCAGCTTGGATCTCCCCTACAAGGCGACCCAGTACTTC.

The J gene is TRBJ2-7, the V gene TRBV11-3; 11 nucleotides line up with TRBD2. With V trimmed by 5 bases and J by 5 bases, 5 bases remained unmatched. This CDR3 region has 14 residues. The germline V gene has CDR1 SGHNT and CDR2 YENEEA. CDR3 sequence (DNA): TGTGCCAGCAGCACAAGACTAGCGGGAAACGAGCAGTACTTC. Its protein is CASSTRLAGNEQYF. The full variable domain, in which reference TRBV11-3 and TRBJ2-7 provide the parts outside the CDR3, is EAGVVQSPRYKIIEKKQPVAFWCNPISGHNTLYWYLQNLGQGPELLIRYENEEAVDDSQLPKDRFSAERLKGVDSTLKIQPAELGDSAVYLCASSTRLAGNEQYFGPGTRLTVT.

The V call is TRBV30, the J call TRBJ2-5, with D perhaps TRBD1 (6 bases). CDR3 length: 15 residues. Per the germline V gene, CDR1 is GTSNPN and CDR2 is SVGIG (reference sequence). V was trimmed by 2 bases and J by 2 bases, leaving 15 bases between them. This chain's CDR3 is CAWSLYTGQQETQYF. In nucleotides, the CDR3 is TGTGCCTGGAGTCTATACACCGGACAGCAAGAGACCCAGTACTTC.

The chain employs TRBV7-2 and TRBJ2-1; no clear D. The germline CDR1 and CDR2 sequences are SGHTA and FQGNSA. Trimming pared 1 base from V and 1 base from J, leaving 8 bases between. The CDR3 is 15 amino acids. The CDR3 spells CASSLEYGSYNEQFF. Written as DNA, the CDR3 is TGTGCCAGCAGCTTAGAGTATGGATCCTACAATGAGCAGTTCTTC.

The genes are TRBV5-1 and TRBJ1-2; D is unclear. This CDR3 contains 15 residues. V lost 0 bases and J 2 bases, leaving 11 bases between the germline ends. Germline V gene data show CDR1 as SGHRS and CDR2 as YFSETQ. The CDR3 is CASSLDFLTNYGYTF. The CDR3, as DNA: TGCGCCAGCAGCTTGGATTTTTTAACCAACTATGGCTACACCTTC.

The V call is TRBV19, the J call TRBJ2-7, with D perhaps TRBD2 (6 bases). Germline assignment: CDR1 LNHDA and CDR2 SQIVND (reference sequence). This CDR3 is built from 12 residues. Deletions cut 6 bases from V and 5 bases from J, with 11 bases between. CDR3 sequence reads: CASSGGVNEQYF. As DNA, the CDR3 is TGTGCCAGTAGCGGGGGAGTCAACGAGCAGTACTTC. Based on the CDR3 plus reference TRBV19 and TRBJ2-7, the full variable domain is DGGITQSPKYLFRKEGQNVTLSCEQNLNHDAMYWYRQDPGQGLRLIYYSQIVNDFQKGDIAEGYSVSREKKESFPLTVTSAQKNPTAFYLCASSGGVNEQYFGPGTRLTVT.

The V gene is TRBV4-1, the J gene TRBJ2-3; tentatively, D is TRBD2 (6 bases). The CDR3 loop spans 19 amino acids. Germline CDR1 and CDR2: MGHRA and YSYEKL. V gave up 4 bases and J gave up 0 bases, with 23 bases separating them. The CDR3 here is CASSLAVGRGGTSTDTQYF. The CDR3 region has the DNA TGCGCCAGCAGCCTCGCGGTTGGGCGTGGAGGGACTAGCACAGATACGCAGTATTTT.

V usage is TRBV30 and J usage is TRBJ1-2; no firm D call. The CDR3 has 14 amino acids. V gave up 0 bases and J gave up 4 bases, with 12 bases separating them. Germline CDR1 is GTSNPN and CDR2 is SVGIG (reference sequence). The CDR3 reads CAWSVGISLYGYTF. The CDR3, as DNA: TGTGCCTGGAGTGTCGGTATCAGCCTCTATGGCTACACCTTC.

This clone was detected only once. V gene TRBV7-2 combines with J gene TRBJ1-5; 8 nucleotides line up with TRBD1. The ends lost 5 bases at V and 8 bases at J; junction bases unmatched: 5. The CDR3 has 13 amino acids. CDR1 and CDR2 (germline): SGHTA, FQGNSA. The CDR3 DNA reads TGTGCCAGCAGCGGACAGGGTCGGGAGCCCCAGCATTTT. It yields the protein CASSGQGREPQHF. Filled out from reference TRBV7-2 and TRBJ1-5, the complete variable domain reads GAGVSQSPSNKVTEKGKDVELRCDPISGHTALYWYRQSLGQGLEFLIYFQGNSAPDKSGLPSDRFSAERTGGSVSTLTIQRTQQEDSAVYLCASSGQGREPQHFGDGTRLSIL.

CDR3 protein: CASSLVSADNTDTQYF. The CDR3 nucleotides read TGTGCCAGCAGCTTGGTCAGCGCCGATAACACAGATACGCAGTATTTT. This rearrangement joins TRBV5-6 to TRBJ2-3, with unresolved D. Trimming took 0 bases from V and 2 from J, leaving 13 bases between them. The V gene's germline CDR1 is SGHDT and CDR2 YYEEEE. The CDR3 spans 16 residues.

The genes are TRBV29-1 and TRBJ1-1; D may be TRBD1 (6 bases). CDR3 size: 13 residues. The germline V gene encodes CDR1 SQVTM and CDR2 ANQGSEA. With 8 bases removed from V and 1 base from J, the gap between germline ends came to 14 bases. The CDR3 DNA follows: TGCAGCTCCCGGAAGGGGGGGAACACTGAAGCTTTCTTT. It is translated as CSSRKGGNTEAFF.

This sequence joins TRBV30 and TRBJ1-2, with a possible D match to TRBD1 (5 bases). Trimming took off 4 bases at V and 8 bases at J, with 11 bases between the two ends. The CDR3 spans 11 residues. Germline loops: CDR1 GTSNPN, CDR2 SVGIG (reference sequence). The CDR3 loop is CAWNRDSGYTF. The CDR3 bases are TGTGCCTGGAACCGGGACTCAGGCTACACCTTC.

V usage is TRBV19 and J usage is TRBJ2-7; TRBD2 matches at 11 bases. CDR1 is LNHDA and CDR2 is SQIVND in the germline V gene (reference sequence). With 3 bases clipped from V and 6 bases from J, the junction kept 7 bases outside the gene matches. CDR3 length equals 15 residues. CDR3 protein: CASSILAGGHSEQYF. DNA for the CDR3: TGTGCCAGTAGTATTCTAGCGGGAGGTCACAGCGAGCAGTACTTC.

This sequence joins TRBV15 and TRBJ1-1; 7 nucleotides align to TRBD1. With 5 bases clipped from V and 4 bases from J, the junction kept 10 bases outside the gene matches. The CDR3 consists of 15 residues. CDR1 LNHNV and CDR2 YYDKDF come from the germline V gene (reference sequence). CDR3 amino acids: CATSGADRAFTEAFF. The CDR3, as DNA: TGTGCCACCAGCGGGGCTGACAGGGCTTTCACTGAAGCTTTCTTT.